The subject of this entry is one TCR beta chain. The target antigen is unknown. These data belong to a study of OX40 agonist ivuxolimab in advanced cancers. Study-level results: CD4+ and CD8+ blood T cells expanded clonally by week 6 at 0.1 to 3.0 mg/kg.

If patients had autoimmune disease history or systemic immunosuppression, they were excluded. The length of the CDR3 is 15 residues. After removal of 4 bases from V and 5 bases from J, the junction contained 1 base not matched to a gene. Per germline, CDR1 LGHNA and CDR2 YNFKEQ. Assay: immunoSEQ multiplex PCR; the TCRdb copy retains only in-frame clones and omits some. The sample lists about 82,000 clones, around 93% seen once, with roughly 9% in the top ten. Specimen: CD4+ or CD8+ T cells sorted from blood, collected in a trial of the OX40 agonist ivuxolimab. The origin of this receptor is an adult with an advanced solid tumor such as melanoma, head and neck, liver or kidney cancer. This chain uses TRBV4-2 with TRBJ2-1, with TRBD2 matching over 14 bases. CDR3 coding DNA: TGTGCCAGCAGCCGACTAGCGGGGGGGAACAATGAGCAGTTCTTC. Encoded protein: CASSRLAGGNNEQFF.